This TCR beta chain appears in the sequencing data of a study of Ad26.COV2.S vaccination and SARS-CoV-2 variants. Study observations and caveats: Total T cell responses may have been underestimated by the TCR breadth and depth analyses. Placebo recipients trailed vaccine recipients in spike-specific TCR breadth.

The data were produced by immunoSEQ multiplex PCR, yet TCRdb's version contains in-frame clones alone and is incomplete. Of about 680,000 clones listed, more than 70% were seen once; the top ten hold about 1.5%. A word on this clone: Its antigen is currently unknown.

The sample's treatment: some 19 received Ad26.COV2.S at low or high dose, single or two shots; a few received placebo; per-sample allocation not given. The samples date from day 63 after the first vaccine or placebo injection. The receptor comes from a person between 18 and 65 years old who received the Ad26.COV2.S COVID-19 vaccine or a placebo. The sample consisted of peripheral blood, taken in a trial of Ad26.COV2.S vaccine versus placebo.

Here the CDR3 reads CASSLGPGAGELFF. CDR3 nucleotides: TGTGCCAGCAGCTTAGGGCCCGGGGCCGGGGAGCTGTTTTTT. V is TRBV7-9 and J is TRBJ2-2, with D possibly matching TRBD2 (5 bases). The V end was cut by 1 base, the J end by 6 bases, with 9 bases between. The germline V gene has CDR1 SEHNR and CDR2 FQNEAQ (reference sequence). This CDR3 is built from 14 residues. The variable domain in full, completed from reference TRBV7-9 and TRBJ2-2, reads DTGVSQNPRHKITKRGQNVTFRCDPISEHNRLYWYRQTLGQGPEFLTYFQNEAQLEKSRLLSDRFSAERPKGSFSTLEIQRTEQGDSAMYLCASSLGPGAGELFFGEGSRLTVL.